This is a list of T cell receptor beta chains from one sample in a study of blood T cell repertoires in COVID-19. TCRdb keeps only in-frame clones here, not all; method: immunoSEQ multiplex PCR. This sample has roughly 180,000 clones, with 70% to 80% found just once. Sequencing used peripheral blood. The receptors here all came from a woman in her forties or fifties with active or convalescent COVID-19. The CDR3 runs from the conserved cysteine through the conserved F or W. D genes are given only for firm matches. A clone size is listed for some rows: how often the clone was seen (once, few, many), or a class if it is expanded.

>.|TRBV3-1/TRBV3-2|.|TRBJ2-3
TGTGCCAGCAGCCAAGGGTGCGGGTTCGATACGCAGTATTTT
CASSQGCGFDTQYF
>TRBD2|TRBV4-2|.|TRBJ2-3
TGTGCCAGCAGCCAACTCGATTGGACTAGCGGGGGGCCTGAGCAGTATTTT
CASSQLDWTSGGPEQYF
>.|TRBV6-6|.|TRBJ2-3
TGTGCCAGTAAGCGACCTCCAGATACGCAGTATTTT
CASKRPPDTQYF
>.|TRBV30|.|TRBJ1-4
TGTGCCTGGAGTGTCGGGCCGGGGGAAAAACTGTTTTTT
CAWSVGPGEKLFF
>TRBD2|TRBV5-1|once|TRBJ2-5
TGCGCCAGCAGCATGGGACTAGCGGGAGGTTCCCAAGAGACCCAGTACTTC
CASSMGLAGGSQETQYF
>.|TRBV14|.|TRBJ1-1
TGTGCCAGCAGTGCCTCAGTGAACACTGAAGCTTTCTTT
CASSASVNTEAFF
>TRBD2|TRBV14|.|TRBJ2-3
TGTGCCAGCAGCTCCCTAGCGGGGGGGCTTGATACGCAGTATTTT
CASSSLAGGLDTQYF
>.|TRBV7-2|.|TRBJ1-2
TGTGCCAGCAGCTTGGGTTCAGGGGTAAACTATGGCTACACCTTC
CASSLGSGVNYGYTF
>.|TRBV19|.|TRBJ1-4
TGTGCCAGTAGTAGACAGTCCGATGAAAAACTGTTTTTT
CASSRQSDEKLFF
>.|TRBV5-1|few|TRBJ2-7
TGCGCCAGCAGCTTGGGGGACATTCCCTACGAGCAGTACTTC
CASSLGDIPYEQYF
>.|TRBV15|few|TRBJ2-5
TGTGCCACCAGCAGAGCGAGCCTGGAGACCCAGTACTTC
CATSRASLETQYF